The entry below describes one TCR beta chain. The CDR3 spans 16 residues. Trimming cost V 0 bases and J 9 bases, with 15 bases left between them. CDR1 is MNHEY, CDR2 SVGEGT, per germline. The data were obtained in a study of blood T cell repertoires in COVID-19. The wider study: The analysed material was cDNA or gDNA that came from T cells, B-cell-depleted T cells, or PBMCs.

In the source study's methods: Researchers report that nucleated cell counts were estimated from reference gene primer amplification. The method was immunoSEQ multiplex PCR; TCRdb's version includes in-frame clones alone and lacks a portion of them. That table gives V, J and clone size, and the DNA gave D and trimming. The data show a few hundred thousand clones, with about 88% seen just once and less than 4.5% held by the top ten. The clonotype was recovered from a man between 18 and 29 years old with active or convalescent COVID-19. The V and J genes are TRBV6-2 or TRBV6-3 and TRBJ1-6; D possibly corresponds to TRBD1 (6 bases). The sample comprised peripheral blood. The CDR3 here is CASSYSTPQGSSPLHF. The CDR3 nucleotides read TGTGCCAGCAGTTACTCGACTCCCCAGGGGAGTTCACCCCTCCACTTT.